Presented here are 15 T cell receptor beta chains from one specimen sequenced in a study of T cells after yellow fever vaccination. TCRdb fed the 5' RACE reads into MiXCR, producing one record per CDR3 protein. The repertoire holds around 150,000 distinct CDR3 sequences, around 7.3% seen once, with 2.5% in the top ten. This specimen consisted of CD4+ T cells sorted from PBMCs, obtained 5 to 6 days after the first yellow fever vaccination. These TCRs come from a man in his late teens or twenties who received the YFV17D yellow fever vaccine.

A note on this clonotype: This may arise from a read error, as a much more abundant clone is one base away. This chain joins TRBV6-5 and TRBJ2-6; D is perhaps TRBD1 (6 bases). The CDR3 contains 18 residues. Germline CDR1 is MNHEY and CDR2 is SVGAGI. V lost 1 base, J lost 0 bases, and 13 bases lay in between. The CDR3 loop reads CASSYWGTRVSGANVLTF. The CDR3 nucleotides read TGTGCCAGCAGTTACTGGGGGACAAGGGTCTCTGGGGCCAACGTCCTGACTTTC.

The chain is built from TRBV15 and TRBJ1-1; D remains ambiguous. CDR1 LNHNV and CDR2 YYDKDF come from the germline V gene (reference sequence). The ends were cut back, 0 bases at V and 0 bases at J, with 5 bases in the middle. The CDR3 runs to 14 residues. The CDR3 nucleotides read TGTGCCACCAGCAGAGATGTCCTGAACACTGAAGCTTTCTTT. The encoded protein is CATSRDVLNTEAFF.

V gene TRBV9 combines with J gene TRBJ2-3; the match to TRBD2 covers 14 bases. In germline, CDR1 is SGDLS, CDR2 YYNGEE. With 2 bases clipped from V and 4 bases from J, the junction kept 3 bases outside the gene matches. The length of the CDR3 is 16 residues. CDR3 in DNA: TGTGCCAGCAGCGTGACTAGCGGGGGGGCGGCAGATACGCAGTATTTT. Residues: CASSVTSGGAADTQYF.

This clonotype was recorded a few times. The rearrangement joins TRBV2 to TRBJ2-3; D unresolved. The V end was cut by 4 bases, the J end by 0 bases, with 11 bases between. CDR3 length: 15 amino acids. CDR1 is SNHLY, CDR2 FYNNEI, per germline. CDR3 amino acids: CASSGVSPSTDTQYF. CDR3 nucleotides: TGTGCCAGCAGTGGGGTTTCCCCTAGCACAGATACGCAGTATTTT.

Ten or more counts support this clonotype. The V call is TRBV7-8, the J call TRBJ2-3; TRBD1 agrees at 7 bases. Germline V gene data show CDR1 as SGHVS and CDR2 as FQNEAQ. V gave up 7 bases and J gave up 3 bases; unmatched junction bases: 13. The length of the CDR3 is 16 residues. In DNA form, the CDR3 reads TGTGCCAGCACCTCAGTGGAGGCCAGGGGGACAGATACGCAGTATTTT. Protein product: CASTSVEARGTDTQYF.

DNA of the CDR3: TGTGCCACCAGTGATCCCAACAGGGTAGAGACCCAGTACTTC. The encoded protein is CATSDPNRVETQYF. The chain carries TRBV24-1 and TRBJ2-5; TRBD1 might be the D (6 bases). Between the trimmed V and J ends, which lost 3 bases and 4 bases, there was a span of 11 bases. Germline V gene data show CDR1 as KGHDR and CDR2 as SFDVKD. This CDR3 has 14 residues.

This clonotype occurred a few times. The chain carries TRBV20-1 and TRBJ2-3; D is uncertain. This CDR3 is built from 12 residues. Trimming removed 7 bases from V and 2 bases from J, with 10 bases in between. Germline V gene lookup returns CDR1 DFQATT and CDR2 SNEGSKA (reference sequence). CDR3 nucleotides: TGCAGTGGCTCGGATATCACAGATACGCAGTATTTT. This codes for CSGSDITDTQYF.

This chain joins TRBV28 and TRBJ1-5, with a possible D match to TRBD1 (5 bases). CDR3 length: 16 residues. Germline CDR1 MDHEN, CDR2 SYDVKM. Deletions cut 8 bases from V and 7 bases from J, with 24 bases between. CDR3 protein: CASGDWGGDANQPQHF. DNA for the CDR3: TGTGCCAGCGGAGACTGGGGAGGGGACGCTAACCAGCCCCAGCATTTT. Combining the CDR3 with reference TRBV28 and TRBJ1-5 gives the whole variable domain DVKVTQSSRYLVKRTGEKVFLECVQDMDHENMFWYRQDPGLGLRLIYFSYDVKMKEKGDIPEGYSVSREKKERFSLILESASTNQTSMYLCASGDWGGDANQPQHFGDGTRLSIL.

Many counts were recorded for this clonotype. V is TRBV4-1 and J is TRBJ2-5, with TRBD2 matching 15 bases. This CDR3 contains 16 residues. V was pared by 4 bases and J by 2 bases, with 2 bases of the junction left unmatched. The germline V gene encodes CDR1 MGHRA and CDR2 YSYEKL. CDR3 bases: TGCGCCAGCAGCCCGGGACTAGCGGGGGGACAAGAGACCCAGTACTTC. It codes for CASSPGLAGGQETQYF.

This clonotype has at least ten counts. Compared with germline, one end of the junction differs, possibly owing to a read error. The rearrangement uses TRBV12-3 or TRBV12-4 and TRBJ2-3; TRBD2 matches 10 bases. CDR3 length: 15 residues. The CDR3 DNA sequence: TGTGCCAGCATTTTAGCGGGGGGCCGGGGAGATACGCAGTATTTT. This gives the protein CASILAGGRGDTQYF.

The chain joins TRBV4-2 to TRBJ2-5, with 8 bases aligning to TRBD2. Trimming at V came to 5 bases and at J to 3 bases, leaving 5 bases not matched to a gene. Germline CDR1 reads LGHNA; CDR2 reads YNFKEQ. This CDR3 has 14 amino acids. The DNA of the CDR3 is TGTGCCAGCAGCGATCGGGAGGGAAAAGAGACCCAGTACTTC. Encoded protein: CASSDREGKETQYF.

A note on this clonotype: With a much larger clone just one base away, this may be a read error. This rearrangement joins TRBV5-6 to TRBJ2-1, with TRBD1 matching over 8 bases. Unmatched junction bases numbered 5, after V lost 0 bases and J lost 6 bases. The CDR3 has 15 amino acids. The V gene's germline CDR1 is SGHDT and CDR2 YYEEEE. CDR3 sequence (DNA): TGTGCCAGCAGCTTGGAGACAGGGGCCTGCAATGAGCAGTTCTTC. Translating it yields CASSLETGACNEQFF.

This clonotype was seen at least ten times. The rearrangement links TRBV24-1 to TRBJ2-3, with D perhaps matching TRBD2 (5 bases). The CDR3 extends over 15 amino acids. Germline V gene sequence: CDR1 KGHDR, CDR2 SFDVKD. V shed 4 bases and J shed 6 bases, with 16 bases lying between them. The CDR3 here is CATSDASGPADTQYF. DNA for the CDR3: TGTGCCACCAGTGACGCGAGCGGACCCGCGGATACGCAGTATTTT.

This clonotype appeared many times. The chain is built from TRBV6-2 or TRBV6-3 and TRBJ2-3; 8 bases are a match to TRBD2. The CDR3 is 17 residues long. Trimming at V came to 2 bases and at J to 4 bases, leaving 11 bases not matched to a gene. Germline V gene data show CDR1 as MNHEY and CDR2 as SVGEGT. The CDR3 DNA is TGTGCCAGCAGTTACCCACCCAGCGGGGGAGGCGCAGATACGCAGTATTTT. Translating it yields CASSYPPSGGGADTQYF.

The rearrangement uses TRBV27 and TRBJ2-3, with TRBD1 matching 7 bases. Germline V gene data show CDR1 as MNHEY and CDR2 as SMNVEV (reference sequence). The V gene end was trimmed by 5 bases and the J gene end by 3 bases; junction bases not matched to a gene: 14. The CDR3 consists of 17 residues. The CDR3 bases are TGTGCCAGCAGTCCCCTACTGACAGGGAGAGGGACAGATACGCAGTATTTT. It is translated as CASSPLLTGRGTDTQYF.